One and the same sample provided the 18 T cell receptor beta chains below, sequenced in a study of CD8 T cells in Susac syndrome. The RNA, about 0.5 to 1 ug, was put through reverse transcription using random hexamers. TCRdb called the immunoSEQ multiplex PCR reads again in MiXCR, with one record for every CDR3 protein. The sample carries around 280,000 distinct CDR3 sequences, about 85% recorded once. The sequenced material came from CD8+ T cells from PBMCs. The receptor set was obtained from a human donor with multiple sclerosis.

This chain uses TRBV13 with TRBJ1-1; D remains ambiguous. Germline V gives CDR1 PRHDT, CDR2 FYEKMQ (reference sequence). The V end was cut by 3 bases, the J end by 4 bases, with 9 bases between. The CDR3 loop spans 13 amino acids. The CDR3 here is CASSFGGSTEAFF. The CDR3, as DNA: TGTGCCAGCAGCTTCGGTGGGAGCACTGAAGCTTTCTTT.

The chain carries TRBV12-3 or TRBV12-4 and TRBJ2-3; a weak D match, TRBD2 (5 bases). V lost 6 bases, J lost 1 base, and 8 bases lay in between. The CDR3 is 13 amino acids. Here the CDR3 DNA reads TGTGCCAGCAGATGGCGGGGCACAGATACGCAGTATTTT. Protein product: CASRWRGTDTQYF.

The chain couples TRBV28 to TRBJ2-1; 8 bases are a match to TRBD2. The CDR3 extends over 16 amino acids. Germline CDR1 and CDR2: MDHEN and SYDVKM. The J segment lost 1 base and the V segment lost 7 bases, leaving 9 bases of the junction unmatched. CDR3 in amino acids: CASTTQREKSYNEQFF. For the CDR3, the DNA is TGTGCCAGCACCACCCAGCGGGAGAAGTCCTACAATGAGCAGTTCTTC.

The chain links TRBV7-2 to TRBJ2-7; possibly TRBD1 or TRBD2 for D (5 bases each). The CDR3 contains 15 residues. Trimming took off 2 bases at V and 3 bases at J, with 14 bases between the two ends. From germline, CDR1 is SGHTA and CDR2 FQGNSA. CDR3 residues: CASSLSVGELYEQYF. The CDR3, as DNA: TGTGCCAGCAGCTTAAGCGTGGGGGAACTCTACGAGCAGTACTTC.

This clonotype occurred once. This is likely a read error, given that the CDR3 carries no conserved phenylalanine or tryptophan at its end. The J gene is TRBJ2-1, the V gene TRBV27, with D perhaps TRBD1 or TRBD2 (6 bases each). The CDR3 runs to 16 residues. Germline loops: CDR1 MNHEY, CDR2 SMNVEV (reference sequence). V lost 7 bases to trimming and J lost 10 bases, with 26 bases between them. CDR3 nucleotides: TGTGCCAGCACCCCAACCCGGGGGCAGGGCATAGGGGAGCAGTTCCTC. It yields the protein CASTPTRGQGIGEQFL.

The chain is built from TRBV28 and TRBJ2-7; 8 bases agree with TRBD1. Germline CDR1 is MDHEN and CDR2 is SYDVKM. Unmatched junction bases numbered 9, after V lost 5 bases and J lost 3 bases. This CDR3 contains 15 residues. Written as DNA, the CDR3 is TGTGCCAGCAGTCTCCCACAGGGGGGCGGCTACGAGCAGTACTTC. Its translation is CASSLPQGGGYEQYF.

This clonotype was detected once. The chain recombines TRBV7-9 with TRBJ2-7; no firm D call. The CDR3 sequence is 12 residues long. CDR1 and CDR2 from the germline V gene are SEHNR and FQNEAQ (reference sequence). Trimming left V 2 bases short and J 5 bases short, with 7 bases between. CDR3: CASSLFSNEQYF. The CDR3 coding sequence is TGTGCCAGCAGCTTATTTTCCAACGAGCAGTACTTC.

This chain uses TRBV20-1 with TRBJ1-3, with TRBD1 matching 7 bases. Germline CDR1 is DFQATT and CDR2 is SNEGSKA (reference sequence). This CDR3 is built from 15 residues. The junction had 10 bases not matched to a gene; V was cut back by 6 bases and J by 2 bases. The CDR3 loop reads CSALNRDSAGNTIYF. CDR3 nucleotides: TGCAGTGCCCTAAACCGGGACAGCGCTGGAAACACCATATATTTT.

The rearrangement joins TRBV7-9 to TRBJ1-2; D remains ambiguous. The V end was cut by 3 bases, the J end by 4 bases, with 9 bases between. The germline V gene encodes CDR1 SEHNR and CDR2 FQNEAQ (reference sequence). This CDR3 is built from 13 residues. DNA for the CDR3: TGTGCCAGCAGCTTTGGGGAGCTCTATGGCTACACCTTC. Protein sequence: CASSFGELYGYTF.

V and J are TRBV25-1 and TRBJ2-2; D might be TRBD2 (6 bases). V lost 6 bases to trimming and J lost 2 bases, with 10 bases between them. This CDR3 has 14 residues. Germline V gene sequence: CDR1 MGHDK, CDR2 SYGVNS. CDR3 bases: TGTGCCAGCAGGGAGACTAGAAACACCGGGGAGCTGTTTTTT. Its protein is CASRETRNTGELFF.

The CDR3 here is CASSVPGLVYNEQFF. The CDR3 DNA is TGTGCCAGCAGCGTCCCGGGACTAGTGTACAATGAGCAGTTCTTC. This sequence joins TRBV7-9 and TRBJ2-1, with TRBD2 matching over 8 bases. CDR1 is SEHNR, CDR2 FQNEAQ, per germline (reference sequence). This CDR3 contains 15 residues. J gave up 4 bases and V 5 bases, and 7 bases lay outside the gene matches.

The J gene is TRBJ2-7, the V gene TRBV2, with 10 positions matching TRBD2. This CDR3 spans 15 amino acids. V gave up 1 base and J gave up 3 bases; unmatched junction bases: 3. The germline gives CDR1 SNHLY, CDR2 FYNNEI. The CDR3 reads CASSEVGTSVYEQYF. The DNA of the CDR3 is TGTGCCAGCAGTGAAGTTGGGACTAGCGTCTACGAGCAGTACTTC.

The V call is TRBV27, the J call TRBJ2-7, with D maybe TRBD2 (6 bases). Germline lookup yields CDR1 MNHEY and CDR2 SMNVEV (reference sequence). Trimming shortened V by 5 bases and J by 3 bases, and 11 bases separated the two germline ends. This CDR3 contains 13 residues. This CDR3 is CASSHGTHYEQYF. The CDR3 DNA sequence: TGTGCCAGCAGTCACGGGACTCACTACGAGCAGTACTTC.

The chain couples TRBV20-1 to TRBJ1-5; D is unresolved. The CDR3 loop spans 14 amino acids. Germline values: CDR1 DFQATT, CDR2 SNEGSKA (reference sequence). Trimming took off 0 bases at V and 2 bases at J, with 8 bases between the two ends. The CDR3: CSARDLMGNQPQHF. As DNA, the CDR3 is TGCAGTGCTAGAGATCTAATGGGCAATCAGCCCCAGCATTTT.

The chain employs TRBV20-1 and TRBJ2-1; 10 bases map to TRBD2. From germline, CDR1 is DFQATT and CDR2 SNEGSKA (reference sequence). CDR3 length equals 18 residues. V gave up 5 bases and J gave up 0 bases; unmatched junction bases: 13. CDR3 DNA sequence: TGCAGTGCTTGTGGCCGGGTTAGCGGGAGGCTCTCCTACAATGAGCAGTTCTTC. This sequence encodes CSACGRVSGRLSYNEQFF.

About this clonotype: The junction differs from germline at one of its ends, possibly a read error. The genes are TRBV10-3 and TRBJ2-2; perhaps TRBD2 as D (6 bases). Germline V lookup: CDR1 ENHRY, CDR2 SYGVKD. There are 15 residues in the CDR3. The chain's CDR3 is CAISDRGLNTGVLFF. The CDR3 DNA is TGTGCCATCAGTGACCGGGGACTTAACACCGGGGTGCTGTTTTTT.

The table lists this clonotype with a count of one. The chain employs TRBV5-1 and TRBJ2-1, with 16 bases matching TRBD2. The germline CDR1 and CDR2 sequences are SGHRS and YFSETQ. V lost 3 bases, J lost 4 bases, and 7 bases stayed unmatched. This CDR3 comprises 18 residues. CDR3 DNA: TGCGCCAGCAGCTCCAAGGGACTAGCGGGAGGGAATTACAATGAGCAGTTCTTC. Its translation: CASSSKGLAGGNYNEQFF.

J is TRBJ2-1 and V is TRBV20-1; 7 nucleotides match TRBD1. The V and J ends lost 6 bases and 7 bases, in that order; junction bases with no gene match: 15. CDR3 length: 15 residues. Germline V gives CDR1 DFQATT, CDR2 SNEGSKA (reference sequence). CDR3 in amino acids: CSASRRGRSENEQFF. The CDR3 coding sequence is TGCAGTGCATCCCGCAGGGGGAGAAGTGAGAATGAGCAGTTCTTC.